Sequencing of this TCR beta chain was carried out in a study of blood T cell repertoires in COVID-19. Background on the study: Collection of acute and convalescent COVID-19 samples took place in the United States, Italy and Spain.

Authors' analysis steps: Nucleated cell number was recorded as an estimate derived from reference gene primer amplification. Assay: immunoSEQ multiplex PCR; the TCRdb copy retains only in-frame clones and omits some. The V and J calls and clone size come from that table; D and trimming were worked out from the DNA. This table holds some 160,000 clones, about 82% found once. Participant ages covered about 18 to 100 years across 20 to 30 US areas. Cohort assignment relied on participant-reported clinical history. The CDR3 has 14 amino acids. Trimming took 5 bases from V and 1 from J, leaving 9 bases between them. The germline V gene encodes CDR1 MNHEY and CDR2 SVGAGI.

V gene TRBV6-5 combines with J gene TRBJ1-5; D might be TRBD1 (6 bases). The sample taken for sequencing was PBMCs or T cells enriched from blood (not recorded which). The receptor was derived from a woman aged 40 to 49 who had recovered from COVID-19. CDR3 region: CASSQGISNQPQHF. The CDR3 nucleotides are TGTGCCAGCAGTCAGGGGATCAGCAATCAGCCCCAGCATTTT.